This T cell receptor beta chain is from a study of blood T cell repertoires in COVID-19. Looking at the study overall: COVID-19 samples collected from the United States, Italy and Spain covered acute and convalescent phases.

V lost 5 bases and J 7 bases, leaving 17 bases between the germline ends. From germline, CDR1 is SGHAT and CDR2 FQNNGV. The CDR3 consists of 14 residues. Profiled with immunoSEQ multiplex PCR; TCRdb holds only in-frame clones, not every one. Here the sample spans 210,000 or so clones, under 80% being singletons. This clone appeared once. Sequencing used peripheral blood. The sequence was obtained from a man over 45 who had recovered from COVID-19. The chain uses TRBV11-2 and TRBJ2-5; possibly TRBD1 for D (5 bases). CDR3: CASSPGQGYGTQYF. The CDR3 nucleotides are TGTGCCAGCAGCCCAGGGCAAGGGTATGGGACCCAGTACTTC.